The 20 T cell receptor beta chains given below trace back to one sample, sequenced in a study of naive and memory T cell subsets. Both TRBC1 and TRBC2 were covered by a beta constant-region primer of two equimolar oligonucleotides. The ligated cDNA underwent four PCR rounds using SP2 and nested alpha and beta constant-region primers. Using its own MiXCR run on the UMI-ligation and nested PCR reads, TCRdb lists one record per CDR3 protein. The profile shows 95,000 to 110,000 distinct CDR3 sequences, more than 14% of them singletons. These TCRs' antigens remain unknown. Study observations and caveats: A few larger clonotypes appeared in naive repertoires, especially CD8, possibly memory cells re-expressing CD45RA.

Sequenced sample: naive CD8+ T cells from blood. The receptors here all came from a human donor in good health.

The chain couples TRBV12-3 or TRBV12-4 to TRBJ2-7; D is undetermined. V lost 3 bases and J lost 7, with 7 bases in between. CDR3 length: 11 amino acids. The CDR3 loop reads CASSFNWEQYF. DNA for the CDR3: TGTGCCAGCAGTTTCAATTGGGAGCAGTACTTC.

V gene TRBV9 combines with J gene TRBJ2-1; TRBD1 matches 8 bases. This CDR3 is built from 16 residues. V gave up 4 bases and J gave up 7 bases; unmatched junction bases: 13. CDR1 SGDLS and CDR2 YYNGEE come from the germline V gene. DNA for the CDR3: TGTGCCAGCAGCAAGCAGGGGGCTGTGAATGTGAATGAGCAGTTCTTC. It encodes CASSKQGAVNVNEQFF.

To note about this clonotype: A much larger clone lies one base from this, so it may be a read error. This sequence joins TRBV12-3 or TRBV12-4 and TRBJ2-3; D perhaps matches TRBD1 (5 bases). The CDR3 loop spans 16 amino acids. V lost 3 bases to trimming and J lost 0 bases, with 13 bases between them. Written as DNA, the CDR3 is TGTGCCAGCAGTTTTACGACAGAACCTAGCACAGATACGCAGTATTTT. Translation: CASSFTTEPSTDTQYF.

The rearrangement uses TRBV12-3 or TRBV12-4 and TRBJ1-2; TRBD1 aligns across 7 bases. Trimming cost V 1 base and J 4 bases; bases outside gene matches: 6. This CDR3 region has 15 residues. The CDR3 reads CASSLGTGKSYGYTF. Written as DNA, the CDR3 is TGTGCCAGCAGTTTAGGGACAGGAAAAAGCTATGGCTACACCTTC.

This clonotype was detected only a few times. The chain couples TRBV5-1 to TRBJ2-7; 9 nucleotides agree with TRBD1. V lost 3 bases, J lost 5 bases, and 12 bases stayed unmatched. CDR3 size: 16 residues. Germline V gene lookup returns CDR1 SGHRS and CDR2 YFSETQ. The CDR3 loop reads CASSSKVRDREHEQYF. The CDR3 region has the DNA TGCGCCAGCAGCTCTAAAGTCCGGGACAGGGAGCACGAGCAGTACTTC. The entire variable domain, with the rest obtained from reference TRBV5-1 and TRBJ2-7, is as follows: KAGVTQTPRYLIKTRGQQVTLSCSPISGHRSVSWYQQTPGQGLQFLFEYFSETQRNKGNFPGRFSGRQFSNSRSEMNVSTLELGDSALYLCASSSKVRDREHEQYFGPGTRLTVT.

This clonotype has just a few counts. The chain uses TRBV5-5 and TRBJ2-2; no reliable D call. Trimming removed 7 bases at V and 2 bases at J, with 9 bases between. Germline CDR1 SGHKS, CDR2 YYEKEE (reference sequence). This CDR3 contains 13 residues. The CDR3 sequence is CASSPGNTGELFF. The CDR3 DNA follows: TGTGCCAGCTCCCCGGGCAACACCGGGGAGCTGTTTTTT.

The sample holds a few counts of this clonotype. V usage is TRBV14 and J usage is TRBJ1-1, with D unclear. Germline V CDR1 and CDR2: SGHDN, FVKESK. The CDR3 is 15 amino acids. V lost 0 bases to trimming and J lost 8 bases, with 16 bases between them. CDR3 residues: CASSQESDEGGEAFF. CDR3 sequence (DNA): TGTGCCAGCAGCCAAGAAAGCGATGAGGGCGGGGAAGCTTTCTTT. Full variable domain (remainder filled in from reference TRBV14 and TRBJ1-1): EAGVTQFPSHSVIEKGQTVTLRCDPISGHDNLYWYRRVMGKEIKFLLHFVKESKQDESGMPNNRFLAERTGGTYSTLKVQPAELEDSGVYFCASSQESDEGGEAFFGQGTRLTVV.

This chain links TRBV28 with TRBJ1-1; 9 bases agree with TRBD1. V gave up 5 bases and J gave up 12 bases; unmatched junction bases: 4. The germline V gene encodes CDR1 MDHEN and CDR2 SYDVKM. The CDR3 length is 11 residues. Here the CDR3 DNA reads TGTGCCAGCAGTAGGGACAGGGAGCCTTTCTTT. The encoded protein is CASSRDREPFF. The variable domain in full, with the rest retrieved from reference TRBV28 and TRBJ1-1, is DVKVTQSSRYLVKRTGEKVFLECVQDMDHENMFWYRQDPGLGLRLIYFSYDVKMKEKGDIPEGYSVSREKKERFSLILESASTNQTSMYLCASSRDREPFFGQGTRLTVV.

The genes are TRBV24-1 and TRBJ2-1; no reliable D call. Germline lookup yields CDR1 KGHDR and CDR2 SFDVKD. Trimming pared 9 bases from V and 1 base from J, leaving 9 bases between. This CDR3 spans 13 amino acids. CDR3 protein: CATGQGSYNEQFF. The CDR3 DNA reads as TGTGCCACCGGGCAAGGGTCCTACAATGAGCAGTTCTTC.

V gene TRBV7-3 combines with J gene TRBJ2-7; D call uncertain. CDR1 is SGHTA and CDR2 is FQGTGA in the germline V gene. Trimming cost V 5 bases and J 3 bases, with 14 bases left between them. The CDR3 has 14 amino acids. This CDR3 is CASSPPAIGYEQYF. In DNA form, the CDR3 reads TGTGCCAGCAGCCCCCCCGCAATAGGCTACGAGCAGTACTTC.

V usage is TRBV12-5 and J usage is TRBJ2-2; possible D gene TRBD2, 5 bases. V was cut by 4 bases and J by 7 bases, with 7 bases left in between. The CDR3 contains 12 residues. Germline V gene data show CDR1 as LGHNT and CDR2 as FRNRAP. DNA of the CDR3: TGTGCTAGTGGTTATGAGGGCGGGGAGCTGTTTTTT. As protein: CASGYEGGELFF.

This clonotype was recorded many times. CDR3 nucleotides: TGTGCCAGCAGTTTGAGCACTGAAGCTTTCTTT. Amino acid sequence: CASSLSTEAFF. The chain links TRBV12-3 or TRBV12-4 to TRBJ1-1, with D uncertain. This CDR3 region has 11 residues. Trimming cost V 3 bases and J 4 bases, with 3 bases left between them.

Ten or more counts support this clonotype. The chain joins TRBV12-3 or TRBV12-4 to TRBJ2-7, with TRBD2 matching over 8 bases. This CDR3 is built from 14 residues. V shed 6 bases, J shed 3 bases, and the junction held 7 bases outside the gene matches. This CDR3 is CASSWGSGDYEQYF. In DNA, the CDR3 is TGTGCCAGCAGCTGGGGTAGCGGGGACTACGAGCAGTACTTC.

This clonotype was detected only a few times. This chain's CDR3 is CASSLGSGNIQYF. DNA for the CDR3: TGTGCCAGCAGCTTAGGTAGCGGAAACATTCAGTACTTC. This chain connects TRBV13 to TRBJ2-4; maybe TRBD2 (6 bases). CDR1 is PRHDT and CDR2 is FYEKMQ in the germline V gene (reference sequence). The CDR3 sequence is 13 residues long. Deletions cut 0 bases from V and 6 bases from J, with 6 bases between.

At least ten counts were recorded for this clonotype. The rearrangement uses TRBV13 and TRBJ2-7, with D possibly matching TRBD2 (6 bases). This CDR3 contains 14 residues. Trimming took off 6 bases at V and 3 bases at J, with 15 bases between the two ends. Germline CDR1 and CDR2: PRHDT and FYEKMQ (reference sequence). The CDR3 nucleotides are TGTGCCAGCAGTCCGCGGGGCGGGTTCTACGAGCAGTACTTC. It codes for CASSPRGGFYEQYF.

The chain joins TRBV7-8 to TRBJ2-6; TRBD1 aligns across 8 bases. V dropped 8 bases and J dropped 0; count of bases not matched to a gene: 12. Per the germline V gene, CDR1 is SGHVS and CDR2 is FQNEAQ. This CDR3 region has 18 residues. Written as DNA, the CDR3 is TGTGCCAGCCCCTCGGGACAGGTTACCAGCTCTGGGGCCAACGTCCTGACTTTC. Its protein product is CASPSGQVTSSGANVLTF. Variable domain in full (rest from reference TRBV7-8 and TRBJ2-6): GAGVSQSPRYKVAKRGQDVALRCDPISGHVSLFWYQQALGQGPEFLTYFQNEAQLDKSGLPSDRFFAERPEGSVSTLKIQRTQQEDSAVYLCASPSGQVTSSGANVLTFGAGSRLTVL.

V is TRBV7-9 and J is TRBJ2-3; D is possibly TRBD2 (6 bases). Germline V gives CDR1 SEHNR, CDR2 FQNEAQ (reference sequence). The CDR3 has 14 amino acids. V was clipped by 1 base and J by 14 bases, with 19 bases between them. This CDR3 is CASSLDIMREPTYF. The DNA of the CDR3 is TGTGCCAGCAGCTTAGATATCATGCGGGAACCTACGTATTTT.

This clonotype has just a few counts. This sequence joins TRBV7-9 and TRBJ2-2, with unresolved D. The V gene's germline CDR1 is SEHNR and CDR2 FQNEAQ (reference sequence). The V end lost 5 bases, the J end lost 4 bases, and 8 bases lay between the germline ends. This CDR3 has 13 amino acids. The CDR3 nucleotides read TGTGCCAGCAGCGAAGGGCGCACCGGGGAGCTGTTTTTT. Translation gives CASSEGRTGELFF.

This sequence joins TRBV5-6 and TRBJ2-1; TRBD1 matches 9 bases. Trimming cost V 0 bases and J 6 bases; bases outside gene matches: 4. The V gene's germline CDR1 is SGHDT and CDR2 YYEEEE. The length of the CDR3 is 15 residues. CDR3 DNA: TGTGCCAGCAGCTTGGCGACAGGGGGGTCCAATGAGCAGTTCTTC. Translated: CASSLATGGSNEQFF.

Only a few counts were recorded for this clonotype. V usage is TRBV20-1 and J usage is TRBJ2-1; TRBD2 is a possible D gene (5 bases). Deletions cut 2 bases from V and 10 bases from J, with 15 bases between. This CDR3 region has 13 residues. The germline gives CDR1 DFQATT, CDR2 SNEGSKA (reference sequence). The CDR3 spells CSARRTSSAEQFF. As DNA, the CDR3 is TGCAGTGCTAGACGCACTAGTTCGGCGGAGCAGTTCTTC.